A few counts support the clone carrying this T cell receptor (beta chain). Antigen specificity is unknown. The data are from a study of radiation and T cells in renal cell carcinoma. In the study overall: Nephrectomy followed 15 Gy stereotactic body radiation by 4 weeks.

General study points: In blood, top tumor clones expanded by 2 weeks, shrinking by 4. Pretreatment tumor biopsies were lacking, so baseline clonotypes are unknown.

Time point given: baseline pretreatment blood. Treatment meaning: 15 Gy SBRT to primary tumor, nephrectomy 4 weeks later. The protocol was immunoSEQ multiplex PCR, while the TCRdb copy is restricted to in-frame clones and leaves out a portion. Here the sample spans about 130,000 clones, 88% being singletons. J gave up 0 bases and V 2 bases, and 6 bases lay outside the gene matches. CDR3 length: 17 residues. The germline gives CDR1 KGHSH, CDR2 LQKENI. This specimen consisted of blood, obtained from a patient whose treatment included radiotherapy and nephrectomy. This clonotype was sampled from a woman in her fifties or sixties with renal cell carcinoma. The rearrangement uses TRBV18 and TRBJ2-2; TRBD1 matches at 7 bases. In DNA, the CDR3 is TGTGCCAGCTCACCATCATTGACAGGGTCGAACACCGGGGAGCTGTTTTTT. Amino acid sequence: CASSPSLTGSNTGELFF.